These 18 T cell receptor beta chains were all obtained from the same sample, sequenced in a study of T cell responses to AZD1222 COVID-19 vaccine. Sequencing used immunoSEQ multiplex PCR; TCRdb keeps in-frame clones, though not all of them. Among about 84,000 clones listed, 80% to 90% were seen once. Sequencing was performed on peripheral blood, taken on day 0 of AZD1222 vaccination. The receptors derive from an adult in good health.

The rearrangement links TRBV18 to TRBJ2-7; 7 bases agree with TRBD2. This CDR3 is built from 14 residues. The germline V gene has CDR1 KGHSH and CDR2 LQKENI. V shed 4 bases, J shed 2 bases, and the junction held 5 bases outside the gene matches. As DNA, the CDR3 is TGTGCCAGCTCACTCGGGGGGAGGACCTACGAGCAGTACTTC. Encoded protein: CASSLGGRTYEQYF. Full variable domain (rest looked up from reference TRBV18 and TRBJ2-7): NAGVMQNPRHLVRRRGQEARLRCSPMKGHSHVYWYRQLPEEGLKFMVYLQKENIIDESGMPKERFSAEFPKEGPSILRIQQVVRGDSAAYFCASSLGGRTYEQYFGPGTRLTVT.

J is TRBJ2-5 and V is TRBV24-1, with D possibly being TRBD1 (5 bases). CDR1 KGHDR and CDR2 SFDVKD come from the germline V gene. V was cut by 2 bases and J by 4 bases, with 16 bases left in between. This CDR3 has 16 amino acids. DNA for the CDR3: TGTGCCACCAGTGATTCTGGGGCGTCTAGGGTAGAGACCCAGTACTTC. Its translation is CATSDSGASRVETQYF.

The sample holds a few counts of this clone. This CDR3 is CATSDPPGRANTGELFF. CDR3 coding DNA: TGTGCCACCAGTGATCCCCCTGGGCGCGCGAACACCGGGGAGCTGTTTTTT. The J gene is TRBJ2-2, the V gene TRBV24-1; D gene uncertain. CDR1 and CDR2 from the germline V gene are KGHDR and SFDVKD. There are 17 residues in the CDR3. V was clipped by 3 bases and J by 0 bases, with 13 bases between them.

The chain employs TRBV28 and TRBJ1-2; D unresolved. The CDR3 is 13 amino acids. Trimming removed 2 bases from V and 3 bases from J, with 7 bases in between. CDR1 is MDHEN and CDR2 is SYDVKM in the germline V gene. CDR3 sequence: CASSLGQHYGYTF. The CDR3 region has the DNA TGTGCCAGCAGTTTAGGCCAACACTATGGCTACACCTTC.

The rearrangement uses TRBV16 and TRBJ1-4; D unresolved. The V gene's germline CDR1 is KGHSY and CDR2 FQNENV. V lost 5 bases and J 1 base, leaving 20 bases between the germline ends. CDR3 length: 18 residues. As DNA, the CDR3 is TGTGCCAGCAGCTCAAATCGACCCAGCCCGGGAACTAATGAAAAACTGTTTTTT. Translating gives CASSSNRPSPGTNEKLFF.

This clone was observed once. V gene TRBV5-5 combines with J gene TRBJ2-6, with TRBD1 matching 7 bases. V gave up 4 bases and J gave up 2 bases; unmatched junction bases: 6. The CDR3 is 16 residues long. CDR1 and CDR2 (germline): SGHKS, YYEKEE (reference sequence). The CDR3 protein is CASSEGANTGANVLTF. The CDR3, as DNA: TGTGCCAGCAGCGAGGGGGCAAATACTGGGGCCAACGTCCTGACTTTC.

V and J are TRBV24-1 and TRBJ2-1; 8 bases line up with TRBD2. The CDR3 is 14 residues long. Per the germline V gene, CDR1 is KGHDR and CDR2 is SFDVKD. V lost 9 bases to trimming and J lost 5 bases; unmatched junction nucleotides: 8. CDR3: CATSGSGKNNEQFF. CDR3 DNA: TGTGCCACCTCCGGTAGCGGGAAAAACAATGAGCAGTTCTTC.

This clone was counted a single time. J is TRBJ2-7 and V is TRBV28, with D perhaps matching TRBD2 (6 bases). This CDR3 is built from 14 residues. Trimming stripped 8 bases from V and 5 bases from J, with 19 bases between. Per germline, CDR1 MDHEN and CDR2 SYDVKM. CDR3 sequence reads: CASRTYGASDEQYF. The CDR3 DNA follows: TGTGCCAGCCGCACCTACGGGGCTAGCGACGAGCAGTACTTC.

The V gene is TRBV7-8, the J gene TRBJ2-3, with 11 bases lining up with TRBD2. With V trimmed by 5 bases and J by 0 bases, 7 bases remained unmatched. Per the germline V gene, CDR1 is SGHVS and CDR2 is FQNEAQ. This CDR3 is built from 17 residues. DNA for the CDR3: TGTGCCAGCAGCCCGATGGGACTAGCGGCTAGCACAGATACGCAGTATTTT. It specifies CASSPMGLAASTDTQYF.

CDR3: CASNIQGLDYGYTF. CDR3 bases: TGTGCCAGCAACATACAGGGTCTCGACTATGGCTACACCTTC. The genes are TRBV5-4 and TRBJ1-2, with a tentative D call TRBD1 (6 bases). V was trimmed by 6 bases and J by 3 bases, leaving 15 bases between them. Germline CDR1 is SGHNT and CDR2 is YYREEE (reference sequence). The CDR3 loop spans 14 amino acids.

The chain couples TRBV23-1 to TRBJ2-7; D is uncertain. TRBV23-1 is classed as an ORF, of uncertain function. The CDR3 totals 10 residues. Trimming pared 4 bases from V and 7 bases from J, leaving 5 bases between. CDR3 DNA sequence: TGCGCCAGCAGTCTAGGGGAGCAGTACTTC. Encoded protein: CASSLGEQYF.

V gene TRBV5-4 combines with J gene TRBJ2-3; D is perhaps TRBD1 (7 bases). V was cut by 4 bases and J by 6 bases, with 15 bases left in between. Looked up from germline, CDR1 is SGHNT and CDR2 is YYREEE (reference sequence). This CDR3 is built from 14 residues. In DNA, the CDR3 is TGTGCCAGCAGCGCGGGACAGCCCATGGATACGCAGTATTTT. This encodes CASSAGQPMDTQYF.

The CDR3 DNA reads TGCGCCAGCAGGGGGACAGGGGTGACTGAAGCTTTCTTT. This codes for CASRGTGVTEAFF. The chain couples TRBV10-2 to TRBJ1-1; 10 positions match TRBD1. The J segment lost 5 bases and the V segment lost 6 bases, leaving 3 bases of the junction unmatched. The germline V gene encodes CDR1 WSHSY and CDR2 SAAADI. This CDR3 has 13 amino acids.

The rearrangement joins TRBV7-9 to TRBJ1-3; D not certain. Trimming removed 5 bases at V and 4 bases at J, with 6 bases between. CDR1 and CDR2 (germline): SEHNR, FQNEAQ (reference sequence). CDR3 length: 12 amino acids. The CDR3 DNA reads TGTGCCAGCAGCGCTGGAGGAAACACCATATATTTT. Encoded protein: CASSAGGNTIYF.

This chain uses TRBV5-1 with TRBJ2-7, with TRBD2 identical over 9 bases. The CDR3 extends over 14 amino acids. Germline values: CDR1 SGHRS, CDR2 YFSETQ. The V and J ends lost 0 bases and 4 bases, in that order; junction bases with no gene match: 2. CDR3 sequence: CASSLASGTYEQYF. In DNA form, the CDR3 reads TGCGCCAGCAGCTTGGCTAGCGGGACTTACGAGCAGTACTTC.

The genes are TRBV19 and TRBJ2-2; D gene uncertain. Looked up from germline, CDR1 is LNHDA and CDR2 is SQIVND (reference sequence). This CDR3 region has 15 residues. Between the trimmed V and J ends, which lost 5 bases and 4 bases, there was a span of 14 bases. CDR3 residues: CASSPPGGVTGELFF. The CDR3 region has the DNA TGTGCCAGTAGTCCCCCGGGCGGTGTCACCGGGGAGCTGTTTTTT. Full variable domain (outside the CDR3, taken from reference TRBV19 and TRBJ2-2): DGGITQSPKYLFRKEGQNVTLSCEQNLNHDAMYWYRQDPGQGLRLIYYSQIVNDFQKGDIAEGYSVSREKKESFPLTVTSAQKNPTAFYLCASSPPGGVTGELFFGEGSRLTVL.

The rearrangement uses TRBV28 and TRBJ1-1; D is perhaps TRBD1 (6 bases). V shed 8 bases and J shed 5 bases, with 18 bases lying between them. This CDR3 has 14 amino acids. Germline V gene sequence: CDR1 MDHEN, CDR2 SYDVKM. CDR3 amino acids: CASLTGQVGTEAFF. CDR3 nucleotide sequence: TGTGCCAGCCTTACAGGGCAAGTGGGTACTGAAGCTTTCTTT.

With respect to this clone: A read error may produce the germline difference seen at one junction end. V usage is TRBV11-2 and J usage is TRBJ1-2; possible D gene TRBD1, 5 bases. The CDR3 covers 18 residues. Germline V gene sequence: CDR1 SGHAT, CDR2 FQNNGV. CDR3 sequence (DNA): TGTGCCGGCAGCAAAGCCATTCCGGGACGGAGGCTTTTCTATGGCTACACCTTC. Translating it yields CAGSKAIPGRRLFYGYTF. Drawing the rest from reference TRBV11-2 and TRBJ1-2, the complete variable domain is EAGVAQSPRYKIIEKRQSVAFWCNPISGHATLYWYQQILGQGPKLLIQFQNNGVVDDSQLPKDRFSAERLKGVDSTLKIQPAKLEDSAVYLCAGSKAIPGRRLFYGYTFGSGTRLTVV.